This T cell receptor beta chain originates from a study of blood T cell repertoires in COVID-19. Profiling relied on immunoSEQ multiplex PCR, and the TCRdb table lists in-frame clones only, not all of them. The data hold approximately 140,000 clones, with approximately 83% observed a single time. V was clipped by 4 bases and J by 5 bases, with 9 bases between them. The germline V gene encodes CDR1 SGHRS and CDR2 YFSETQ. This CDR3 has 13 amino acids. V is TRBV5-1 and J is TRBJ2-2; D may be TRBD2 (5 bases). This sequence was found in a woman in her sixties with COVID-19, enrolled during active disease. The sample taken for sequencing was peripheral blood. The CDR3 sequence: CASSLGLTGELFF. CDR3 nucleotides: TGCGCCAGCAGCCTCGGACTTACCGGGGAGCTGTTTTTT.